This TCR beta chain was retrieved from a study of blood T cell repertoires in COVID-19. Study at large: COVID-19 samples from acute and convalescent phases originated in the United States, Italy and Spain. The analysed material was cDNA or gDNA that came from T cells, B-cell-depleted T cells, or PBMCs.

In the original workflow: Amplification from reference gene primers served as the basis for estimated nucleated cell counts. Profiled with immunoSEQ multiplex PCR; TCRdb holds only in-frame clones, not every one. V and J calls and clone size are given by that table; D and trimming were obtained from the DNA. The repertoire holds around 200,000 clones, with around 90% as singletons. V dropped 0 bases and J dropped 5; count of bases not matched to a gene: 6. Germline-derived CDR1 and CDR2 are SGHRS and YFSETQ. The CDR3 sequence is 15 residues long. This clone is a singleton in its sample. The gene calls are TRBV5-1 and TRBJ2-7; 9 bases fit TRBD1. Material for sequencing was peripheral blood. The clonotype originates from a man aged 45-60 years with acute or convalescent COVID-19. CDR3 bases: TGCGCCAGCAGCTTGGAGGTACAGGGGGCCCACGAGCAGTACTTC. Its translation is CASSLEVQGAHEQYF.